This record concerns one T cell receptor beta chain sequence. In germline, CDR1 is LGHNA, CDR2 YSLEER. CDR3 length: 13 amino acids. Between the trimmed V and J ends, which lost 0 bases and 7 bases, there was a span of 9 bases. The data were taken from a study of blood T cell repertoires in COVID-19. This table comes from immunoSEQ multiplex PCR, and its TCRdb copy is limited to in-frame clones, with some not included. The sample yields 85,000 to 130,000 clones, roughly nine tenths seen once. This clonotype was sampled from a human donor in a cohort sampled during active COVID-19. The specimen was peripheral blood. The gene calls are TRBV4-3 and TRBJ1-1, with D perhaps TRBD1 (5 bases). The CDR3 loop is CASSQEVGLEAFF. CDR3 bases: TGCGCCAGCAGCCAAGAGGTGGGGCTTGAAGCTTTCTTT.